This TCR beta chain comes out of a study of T cell repertoires in cytomegalovirus infection. Study-wide context: Public TCR beta signatures provided an indication of both CMV infection and a matching HLA type.

Notes on the study in general: HLA-C-restricted CMV-specific TCR beta clonotypes were dominant in the ex vivo response.

About this clonotype itself: Its antigen is still unknown.

This CDR3 contains 15 residues. The germline gives CDR1 MGHRA, CDR2 YSYEKL. The V gene lost 2 bases and the J gene lost 0 bases, with 11 bases spanning the gap. TCRdb redid the calling of the reads with MiXCR, one entry per CDR3 protein. The sample includes about 51,000 distinct CDR3 sequences, 20% to 25% of them seen just once. The specimen comprised CD8+ T cells from cultured PBMCs, sampled from culture after CMV antigen stimulation. This TCR was recovered from a human donor in good health (CMV status not recorded). Some clones in this sample may be carry-over from other donors' samples. This rearrangement joins TRBV4-1 to TRBJ2-7; D possibly uses TRBD1 or TRBD2 (6 bases each). The CDR3, as DNA: TGCGCCAGCAGCCAATACAAGGGGGGCTCCTACGAGCAGTACTTC. It specifies CASSQYKGGSYEQYF.